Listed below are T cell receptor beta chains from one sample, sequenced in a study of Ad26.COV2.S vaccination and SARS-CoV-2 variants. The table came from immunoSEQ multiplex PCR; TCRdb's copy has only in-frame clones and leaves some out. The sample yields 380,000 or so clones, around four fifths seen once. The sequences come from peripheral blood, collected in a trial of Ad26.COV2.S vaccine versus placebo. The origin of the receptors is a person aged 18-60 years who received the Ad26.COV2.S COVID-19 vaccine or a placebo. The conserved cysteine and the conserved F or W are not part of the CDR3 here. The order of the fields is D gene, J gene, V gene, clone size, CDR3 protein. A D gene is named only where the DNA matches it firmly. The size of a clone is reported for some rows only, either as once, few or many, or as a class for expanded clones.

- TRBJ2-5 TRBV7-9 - ASSWGVGKLVGETQY
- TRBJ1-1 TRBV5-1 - ASSLVRDTEAF
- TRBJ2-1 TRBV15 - ATSRQAVSSYNEQF
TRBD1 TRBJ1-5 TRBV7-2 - ASSRTGSDQPQH
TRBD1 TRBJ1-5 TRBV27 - ASRRDRDNQPQH
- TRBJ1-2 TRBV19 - ASRWTGFYGYT
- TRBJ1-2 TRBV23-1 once ASHGFNYGYT
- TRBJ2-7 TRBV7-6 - ASSQTVYEQY
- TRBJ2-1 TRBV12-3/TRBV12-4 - ASSLGTEQF
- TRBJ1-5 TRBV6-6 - ASSYFREVNQPQH
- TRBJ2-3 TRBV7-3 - ASSLTQGGGGRTDTQY
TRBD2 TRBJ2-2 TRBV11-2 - ASSPQAGVTGELF
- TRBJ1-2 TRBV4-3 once ASSQDHSIEYYGYT
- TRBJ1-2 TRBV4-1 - ASSQDVTAGYGYT
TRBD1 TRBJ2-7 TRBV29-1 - SVGQAAEQY
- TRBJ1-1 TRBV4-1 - ASSQAGDTEAF
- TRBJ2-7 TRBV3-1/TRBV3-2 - ASSQVGLKYEQY
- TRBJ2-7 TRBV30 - AWSVNQEEHEQY
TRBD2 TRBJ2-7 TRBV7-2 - ASSLEASGSGEQY
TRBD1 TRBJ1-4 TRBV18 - ASSPAGQAYATNEKLF
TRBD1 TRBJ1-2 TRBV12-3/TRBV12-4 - ASSYRGIYGYT
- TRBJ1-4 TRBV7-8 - ASSLSGFGTNEKLF
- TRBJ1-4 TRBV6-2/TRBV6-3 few ASSRRDPATNEKLF
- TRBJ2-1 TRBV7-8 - ASSLGRPTYNEQF
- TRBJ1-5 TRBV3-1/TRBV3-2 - ASSQGGRGQPQH
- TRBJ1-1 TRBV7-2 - ASSLGAGLMNTEAF
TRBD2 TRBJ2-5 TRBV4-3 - ARIIRTSSSRRGREETQY